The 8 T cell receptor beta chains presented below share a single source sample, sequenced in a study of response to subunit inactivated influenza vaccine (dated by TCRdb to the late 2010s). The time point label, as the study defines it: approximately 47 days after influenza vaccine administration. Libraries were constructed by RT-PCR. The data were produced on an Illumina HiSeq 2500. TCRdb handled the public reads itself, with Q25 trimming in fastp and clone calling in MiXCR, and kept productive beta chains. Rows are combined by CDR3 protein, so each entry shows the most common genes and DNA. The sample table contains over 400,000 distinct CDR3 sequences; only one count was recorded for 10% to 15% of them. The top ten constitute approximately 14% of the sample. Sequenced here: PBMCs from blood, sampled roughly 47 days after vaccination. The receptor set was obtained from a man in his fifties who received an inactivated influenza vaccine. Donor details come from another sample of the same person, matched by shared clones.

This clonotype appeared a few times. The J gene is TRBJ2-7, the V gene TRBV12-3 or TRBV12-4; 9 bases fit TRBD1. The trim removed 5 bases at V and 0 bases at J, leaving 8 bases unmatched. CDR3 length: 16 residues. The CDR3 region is CASSPGQGSSSYEQYF. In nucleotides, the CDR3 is TGTGCCAGCAGTCCCGGACAGGGGTCGAGCTCCTACGAGCAGTACTTC.

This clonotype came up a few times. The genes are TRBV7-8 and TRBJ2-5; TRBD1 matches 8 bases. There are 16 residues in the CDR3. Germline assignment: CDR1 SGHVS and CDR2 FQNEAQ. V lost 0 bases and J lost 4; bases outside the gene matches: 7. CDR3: CASSLARSRGRETQYF. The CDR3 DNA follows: TGTGCCAGCAGCTTAGCAAGGTCCAGGGGGCGAGAGACCCAGTACTTC.

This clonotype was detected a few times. Here the CDR3 reads CASSWGDRGGKNIQYF. The CDR3 bases are TGTGCCAGCAGCTGGGGGGACAGGGGAGGCAAAAACATTCAGTACTTC. The V gene is TRBV7-9, the J gene TRBJ2-4; 10 bases line up with TRBD1. The CDR3 loop spans 16 amino acids. The V gene end was trimmed by 4 bases and the J gene end by 3 bases; junction bases not matched to a gene: 6. Germline V gene lookup returns CDR1 SEHNR and CDR2 FQNEAQ (reference sequence).

The CDR3 is CASSPLTRGEQYF. CDR3 nucleotides: TGTGCCAGCAGTCCACTGACTCGGGGCGAGCAGTACTTC. The chain carries TRBV2 and TRBJ2-7; perhaps TRBD2 as D (5 bases). The CDR3 extends over 13 amino acids. Between the trimmed V and J ends, which lost 5 bases and 6 bases, there was a span of 14 bases. Germline lookup yields CDR1 SNHLY and CDR2 FYNNEI.

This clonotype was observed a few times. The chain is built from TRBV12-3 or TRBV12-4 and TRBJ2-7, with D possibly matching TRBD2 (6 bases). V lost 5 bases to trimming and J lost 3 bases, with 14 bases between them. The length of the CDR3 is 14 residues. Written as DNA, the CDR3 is TGTGCCAGCAGTGTCTGGGGGGAAAGCTACGAGCAGTACTTC. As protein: CASSVWGESYEQYF.

As DNA, the CDR3 is TGCAGTGCCAAGACTAGCGGGGGGGCCGATGAGCAGTTCTTC. It yields the protein CSAKTSGGADEQFF. The J gene is TRBJ2-1, the V gene TRBV20-1; 14 nucleotides align to TRBD2. J lost 8 bases, V lost 6 bases, and 6 bases had no gene match. This CDR3 is built from 14 residues. The germline V gene encodes CDR1 DFQATT and CDR2 SNEGSKA (reference sequence).

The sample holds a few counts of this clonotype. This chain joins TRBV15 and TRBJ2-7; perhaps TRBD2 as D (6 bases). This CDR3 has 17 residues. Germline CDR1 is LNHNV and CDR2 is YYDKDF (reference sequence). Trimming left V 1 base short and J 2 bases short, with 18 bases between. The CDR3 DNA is TGTGCCACCAGCAGAGTAGGCGGGACGGTGGATCCCTACGAGCAGTACTTC. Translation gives CATSRVGGTVDPYEQYF.

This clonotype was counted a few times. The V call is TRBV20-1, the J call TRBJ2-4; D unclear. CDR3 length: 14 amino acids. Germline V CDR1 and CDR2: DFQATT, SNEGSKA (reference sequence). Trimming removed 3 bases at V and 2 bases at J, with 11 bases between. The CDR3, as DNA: TGCAGTGCTAGTGGTGCAAGGACCAAAAACATTCAGTACTTC. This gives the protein CSASGARTKNIQYF.